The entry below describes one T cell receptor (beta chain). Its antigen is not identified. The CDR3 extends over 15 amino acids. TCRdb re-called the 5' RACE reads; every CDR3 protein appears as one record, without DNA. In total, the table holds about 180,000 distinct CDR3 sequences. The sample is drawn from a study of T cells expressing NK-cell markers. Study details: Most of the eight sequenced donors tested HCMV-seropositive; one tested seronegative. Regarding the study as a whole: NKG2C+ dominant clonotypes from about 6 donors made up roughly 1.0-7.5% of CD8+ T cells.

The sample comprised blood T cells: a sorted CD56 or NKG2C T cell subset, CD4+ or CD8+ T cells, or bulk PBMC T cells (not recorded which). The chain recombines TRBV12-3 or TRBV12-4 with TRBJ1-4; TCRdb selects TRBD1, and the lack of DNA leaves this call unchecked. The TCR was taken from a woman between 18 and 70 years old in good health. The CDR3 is CASRPAPAANEKLFF.